Listed below are T cell receptor beta chains from one sample, sequenced in a study of OX40 agonist ivuxolimab in advanced cancers. Generated by immunoSEQ multiplex PCR, the TCRdb table keeps only in-frame clones and is missing some. The data contain some 45,000 clones, roughly 91% of them singletons. This specimen consisted of CD4+ or CD8+ T cells sorted from blood, obtained in a trial of the OX40 agonist ivuxolimab. The receptor set was obtained from an adult with an advanced solid tumor such as melanoma, head and neck, liver or kidney cancer. CDR3s include the opening cysteine and the closing phenylalanine or tryptophan. A D gene is named only where the DNA matches it firmly. Some rows mark clone size as missing; the rest say once, few, many or name a class of expanded clone.

d_gene: NA; v_gene: TRBV7-9; abundance: few; j_gene: TRBJ1-2; CDR3nt: TGTGCCAGCAGCCAAGTTTTGGTTAACTATGGCTACACCTTC; CDR3aa: CASSQVLVNYGYTF
d_gene: NA; v_gene: TRBV15; abundance: NA; j_gene: TRBJ2-7; CDR3nt: TGTGCCACCAGCAACGACAAGGCCTACGAGCAGTACTTC; CDR3aa: CATSNDKAYEQYF
d_gene: TRBD2; v_gene: TRBV19; abundance: NA; j_gene: TRBJ2-3; CDR3nt: TGTGCCAGTAAGGGACTAGCGGGCCCCTCCACAGATACGCAGTATTTT; CDR3aa: CASKGLAGPSTDTQYF
d_gene: NA; v_gene: TRBV19; abundance: NA; j_gene: TRBJ1-5; CDR3nt: TGTGCCAGTAGTAGCGGGACCGTGAATCAGCCCCAGCATTTT; CDR3aa: CASSSGTVNQPQHF
d_gene: NA; v_gene: TRBV28; abundance: NA; j_gene: TRBJ1-2; CDR3nt: TGTGCCAGCAGTCCCCCCAGGGGCTATGGCTACACCTTC; CDR3aa: CASSPPRGYGYTF
d_gene: TRBD1; v_gene: TRBV5-7; abundance: NA; j_gene: TRBJ1-5; CDR3nt: TGTGCCAGCACCTCTGGGACAGGGGGCGCCCGCAATCAGCCCCAGCATTTT; CDR3aa: CASTSGTGGARNQPQHF
d_gene: TRBD1; v_gene: TRBV27; abundance: NA; j_gene: TRBJ1-2; CDR3nt: TGTGCCAGCAGACCGGTAGGGACAGGCTATGGCTACACCTTC; CDR3aa: CASRPVGTGYGYTF
d_gene: TRBD2; v_gene: TRBV11-2; abundance: NA; j_gene: TRBJ2-3; CDR3nt: TGTGCCAGCAGCTTCCGCCCCACTAGCGGGAGGGGCTCTGCGGATACGCAGTATTTT; CDR3aa: CASSFRPTSGRGSADTQYF
d_gene: NA; v_gene: TRBV5-1; abundance: NA; j_gene: TRBJ1-1; CDR3nt: TGCGCCAGCAGCCCCGGGACGGCGAACACTGAAGCTTTCTTT; CDR3aa: CASSPGTANTEAFF
d_gene: NA; v_gene: TRBV2; abundance: NA; j_gene: TRBJ1-2; CDR3nt: TGTGCCAGCAGGGAAGACAGTCCCTACTATGGCTACACCTTC; CDR3aa: CASREDSPYYGYTF
d_gene: TRBD1; v_gene: TRBV19; abundance: NA; j_gene: TRBJ2-1; CDR3nt: TGTGCCAGTAGTAGCTCGACAGGGGGCTACTACAATGAGCAGTTCTTC; CDR3aa: CASSSSTGGYYNEQFF
d_gene: NA; v_gene: TRBV25-1; abundance: NA; j_gene: TRBJ2-5; CDR3nt: TGTGCCAGCAGTGTGACGTCAGAATTGGGCGCGCTCCAAGAGACCCAGTACTTC; CDR3aa: CASSVTSELGALQETQYF
d_gene: NA; v_gene: TRBV9; abundance: NA; j_gene: TRBJ2-7; CDR3nt: TGTGCCAGCAGCGTAGGCCCACTGTCCTACGAGCAGTACTTC; CDR3aa: CASSVGPLSYEQYF
d_gene: NA; v_gene: TRBV9; abundance: NA; j_gene: TRBJ1-1; CDR3nt: TGTGCCAGCAGCGTAGAGGTAGGGGCCACTGAAGCTTTCTTT; CDR3aa: CASSVEVGATEAFF
d_gene: TRBD1; v_gene: TRBV9; abundance: NA; j_gene: TRBJ1-2; CDR3nt: TGTGCCAGCAGTGGACAGGGGTATGGCTACACCTTC; CDR3aa: CASSGQGYGYTF
d_gene: NA; v_gene: TRBV13; abundance: NA; j_gene: TRBJ1-4; CDR3nt: TGTGCCAGCAGCTTGAGGGTTGCCCACGCAACTAATGAAAAACTGTTTTTT; CDR3aa: CASSLRVAHATNEKLFF
d_gene: NA; v_gene: TRBV29-1; abundance: NA; j_gene: TRBJ1-1; CDR3nt: TGCAGCGTTGAAGGGGGGGGCGGTGAAGCTTTCTTT; CDR3aa: CSVEGGGGEAFF
d_gene: TRBD2; v_gene: TRBV10-3; abundance: NA; j_gene: TRBJ2-7; CDR3nt: TGTGCCATCAGTGGGGCTAGCGGGAGGATAATCTCCTACGAGCAGTACTTC; CDR3aa: CAISGASGRIISYEQYF
d_gene: NA; v_gene: TRBV5-4; abundance: NA; j_gene: TRBJ2-1; CDR3nt: TGTGCCAGCATTGCAGCAGGGTCACTTCCCGGCAATGAGCAGTTCTTC; CDR3aa: CASIAAGSLPGNEQFF
d_gene: TRBD2; v_gene: TRBV27; abundance: NA; j_gene: TRBJ2-7; CDR3nt: TGTGCCAGCAGTATAACTAGCGGGAGCTACGAGCAGTACTTC; CDR3aa: CASSITSGSYEQYF
d_gene: NA; v_gene: TRBV4-1; abundance: NA; j_gene: TRBJ1-3; CDR3nt: TGCGCCAGCAGCCAAGTCATAGGGGTTTCTGGAAACACCATATATTTT; CDR3aa: CASSQVIGVSGNTIYF
d_gene: NA; v_gene: TRBV5-1; abundance: NA; j_gene: TRBJ2-7; CDR3nt: TGCGCCAGCAGCTTGGACAGGGAATCCTACGAGCAGTACTTC; CDR3aa: CASSLDRESYEQYF
d_gene: NA; v_gene: TRBV2; abundance: NA; j_gene: TRBJ2-3; CDR3nt: TGTGCCAGCAGTCCACTAGCATATACGCAGTATTTT; CDR3aa: CASSPLAYTQYF
d_gene: TRBD2; v_gene: TRBV4-2; abundance: NA; j_gene: TRBJ2-3; CDR3nt: TGTGCCAGCAGCTCTAGCGGGGGGGACGTCACAGATACGCAGTATTTT; CDR3aa: CASSSSGGDVTDTQYF
d_gene: TRBD1; v_gene: TRBV13; abundance: NA; j_gene: TRBJ1-2; CDR3nt: TGTGCCAGCAGCCTCACCAGGGGGCTCGGCTATGGCTACACCTTC; CDR3aa: CASSLTRGLGYGYTF
d_gene: TRBD1; v_gene: TRBV11-2; abundance: NA; j_gene: TRBJ1-2; CDR3nt: TGTGCCAGCAGCCCTCTTCGGGGACAGGGATTCTATGGCTACACCTTC; CDR3aa: CASSPLRGQGFYGYTF
d_gene: TRBD1; v_gene: TRBV7-9; abundance: NA; j_gene: TRBJ1-5; CDR3nt: TGTGCCAGCAGCCCGACAGGGAGCAATCAGCCCCAGCATTTT; CDR3aa: CASSPTGSNQPQHF
d_gene: NA; v_gene: TRBV27; abundance: NA; j_gene: TRBJ1-2; CDR3nt: TGTGCCAGCAGCGGAGGGGGGTTGAACTATGGCTACACCTTC; CDR3aa: CASSGGGLNYGYTF
d_gene: NA; v_gene: TRBV4-1; abundance: NA; j_gene: TRBJ2-7; CDR3nt: TGCGCCAGCAGCCAAGTGGTCGGGGCCTCCTACGAGCAGTACTTC; CDR3aa: CASSQVVGASYEQYF
d_gene: TRBD1; v_gene: TRBV30; abundance: NA; j_gene: TRBJ1-5; CDR3nt: TGTGCCTGGAGACGGGGACAGGGGAATCAGCCCCAGCATTTT; CDR3aa: CAWRRGQGNQPQHF
d_gene: NA; v_gene: TRBV6-5; abundance: NA; j_gene: TRBJ2-7; CDR3nt: TGTGCCAGCAGTGAAATGGGGGGCGGCTACGAGCAGTACTTC; CDR3aa: CASSEMGGGYEQYF
d_gene: NA; v_gene: TRBV30; abundance: NA; j_gene: TRBJ2-7; CDR3nt: TGTGCCTGGAGTGGCGGGACAGCAAGCTCCTACGAGCAGTACTTC; CDR3aa: CAWSGGTASSYEQYF
d_gene: NA; v_gene: TRBV11-1; abundance: NA; j_gene: TRBJ2-3; CDR3nt: TGTGCCAGCAGCCCCTACGGAGAGGGAGATACGCAGTATTTT; CDR3aa: CASSPYGEGDTQYF
d_gene: NA; v_gene: TRBV28; abundance: NA; j_gene: TRBJ1-2; CDR3nt: TGTGCCACGGGGCCTCTTAGTGGCTACACCTTC; CDR3aa: CATGPLSGYTF
d_gene: NA; v_gene: TRBV2; abundance: NA; j_gene: TRBJ2-3; CDR3nt: TGTGCCAGCAGTGATCCCTCCGTCCTAGGGGGAGAGAACACAGATACGCAGTATTTT; CDR3aa: CASSDPSVLGGENTDTQYF
d_gene: TRBD2; v_gene: TRBV9; abundance: NA; j_gene: TRBJ2-3; CDR3nt: TGTGCCAGCAGCGTCGCCCTACTGGTGGCTAGCGGGAGGACTGGAGATACGCAGTATTTT; CDR3aa: CASSVALLVASGRTGDTQYF
d_gene: NA; v_gene: TRBV7-3; abundance: NA; j_gene: TRBJ1-2; CDR3nt: TGTGCCAGCAGTTTTGTCAACTATGGCTACACCTTC; CDR3aa: CASSFVNYGYTF
d_gene: TRBD2; v_gene: TRBV5-6; abundance: NA; j_gene: TRBJ2-3; CDR3nt: TGTGCCAGCAGCACGGCTTCTAGCGGGGGTTGGGATACGCAGTATTTT; CDR3aa: CASSTASSGGWDTQYF
d_gene: TRBD2; v_gene: TRBV5-1; abundance: NA; j_gene: TRBJ2-1; CDR3nt: TGCGCCAGCAGCTTCACTAGCGGGGCGGACAATGAGCAGTTCTTC; CDR3aa: CASSFTSGADNEQFF
d_gene: NA; v_gene: TRBV7-9; abundance: NA; j_gene: TRBJ2-7; CDR3nt: TGTGCCAGCAGCTTAGGCCCGAGATCCTACGAGCAGTACTTC; CDR3aa: CASSLGPRSYEQYF
d_gene: NA; v_gene: TRBV9; abundance: NA; j_gene: TRBJ1-3; CDR3nt: TGTGCCAGCAGCGTAGGGGGAGGGGGAAACACCATATATTTT; CDR3aa: CASSVGGGGNTIYF
d_gene: NA; v_gene: TRBV6-5; abundance: NA; j_gene: TRBJ2-7; CDR3nt: TGTGCCAGCAGCCAACTAGGCCCCTACGAGCAGTACTTC; CDR3aa: CASSQLGPYEQYF
d_gene: TRBD1; v_gene: TRBV11-3; abundance: NA; j_gene: TRBJ2-7; CDR3nt: TGTGCCAGCAGCTCACCTACCTTGACAGGGATGGGGGCCTACGAGCAGTACTTC; CDR3aa: CASSSPTLTGMGAYEQYF
d_gene: NA; v_gene: TRBV9; abundance: NA; j_gene: TRBJ1-3; CDR3nt: TGTGCCAGCAGCGTAGAAGGCGCGGGGTACTCTGGAAACACCATATATTTT; CDR3aa: CASSVEGAGYSGNTIYF
d_gene: NA; v_gene: TRBV14; abundance: once; j_gene: TRBJ1-2; CDR3nt: TGTGCCAGCAGCCAAGACTGGGGGAACTATGGCTACACCTTC; CDR3aa: CASSQDWGNYGYTF
d_gene: TRBD1; v_gene: TRBV27; abundance: NA; j_gene: TRBJ2-7; CDR3nt: TGTGCCAGCAGTTTCGGGACAGGTTCCTACGAGCAGTACTTC; CDR3aa: CASSFGTGSYEQYF
d_gene: TRBD1; v_gene: TRBV2; abundance: NA; j_gene: TRBJ1-1; CDR3nt: TGTGCCAGCATTGGGGGACAGCCAAACACTGAAGCTTTCTTT; CDR3aa: CASIGGQPNTEAFF
d_gene: TRBD2; v_gene: TRBV30; abundance: NA; j_gene: TRBJ2-1; CDR3nt: TGTGCCTGGAGCCCAGCGGGGTCCACAGAGTTCTTC; CDR3aa: CAWSPAGSTEFF